The clone carrying this T cell receptor (beta chain) has only a few counts. Its antigen is still unknown. From 350 to 500 ng of RNA, a library with molecular barcoded alpha/delta and beta/gamma adaptors was made. Using its own MiXCR run on the reads, TCRdb lists one record per CDR3 protein. The sample holds approximately 25,000 distinct CDR3 sequences, approximately 15% seen once. Per germline, CDR1 WSHSY and CDR2 SAAADI. V lost 2 bases, J lost 2 bases, and 3 bases stayed unmatched. CDR3 size: 15 residues. The sample comes from a study of read filtering for tumor transcriptome and immune sequencing. Turning to the study itself: Transcriptome libraries were built from DNase-treated RNA. Notes on the study in general: RNA-seq captured clonotypes less deeply and reliably than IR-seq.

This clonotype was obtained from a donor at least 40 years old with multiple myeloma. The sample comprised a population of CD138-negative cells sorted from bone marrow. This chain links TRBV10-2 with TRBJ2-3, with 8 positions matching TRBD2. For the CDR3, the DNA is TGCGCCAGCAGTGAGACTAGCGGTTTCACAGATACGCAGTATTTT. Its translation: CASSETSGFTDTQYF.